This T cell receptor (beta chain) is drawn from a study of CD8 T cells in ankylosing spondylitis. Overall study results and limits: One TCR beta motif, made up of about 8 highly homologous variants, appeared characteristic of ankylosing spondylitis blood. Clones linked to the disease showed a CD8+ phenotype. They occurred at relatively low frequencies in peripheral blood. According to the report, clones linked to the disease were significantly enriched in matched synovial fluid samples taken from ankylosing spondylitis patients.

The TCR beta libraries were generated through quantitative 5'-RACE incorporating molecular barcodes. Via MiXCR, TCRdb re-called the 5' RACE reads, giving one row per CDR3 protein. The sample yields about 130,000 distinct CDR3 sequences, 7% to 8% seen once. This clonotype showed up many times. Its antigen is undetermined. V gave up 5 bases and J gave up 13 bases, with 15 bases separating them. The CDR3 consists of 13 residues. The TCR comes from a female donor with ankylosing spondylitis or in good health (not recorded which). Specimen: blood, either unsorted or a sorted T cell fraction (not recorded which). This chain uses TRBV12-3 or TRBV12-4 with TRBJ1-6; D is unclear. CDR3 DNA: TGTGCCAGCAGTCTACAACCGACTGACCCCCTCCACTTT. Translating it yields CASSLQPTDPLHF.